This section outlines one T cell receptor beta chain sequence together with its context. The antigen is unknown. This CDR3 is 16 amino acids long. The V gene end was trimmed by 0 bases and the J gene end by 7 bases; junction bases not matched to a gene: 8. The germline V gene encodes CDR1 LGHNA and CDR2 YSLEER. The time point: newly diagnosed, previously untreated cHL patient sample. Magnetic negative selection isolated CD8+ T cells from thawed PBMCs. Comparison came from newly diagnosed, untreated classical Hodgkin lymphoma PBMCs. The sample originates from a study of PD-1 blockade in classical Hodgkin lymphoma. Broader study findings: Reported findings placed baseline TCR diversity lower in newly diagnosed patients (compared with healthy donors).

TCRdb keeps only in-frame clones here, not all; method: immunoSEQ multiplex PCR. The sample comprises about 9,500 clones, over 75% of which are singletons, and 15% rests with the top ten. This receptor was taken from a human donor with classical Hodgkin lymphoma. Material for sequencing was CD8+ T cells from blood. This rearrangement joins TRBV4-3 to TRBJ1-4; 7 nucleotides match TRBD1. DNA for the CDR3: TGCGCCAGCAGCCAAGAGTACGGGCAGGGGGTTGAAAAACTGTTTTTT. This encodes CASSQEYGQGVEKLFF.